This T cell receptor (beta chain) was identified during a study of cytotoxic CD8 clonotypes in ibrutinib-treated CLL. Regarding the study as a whole: Baseline clonality was higher than in age-matched healthy donors and moved in step with circulating CD8+ T-cell counts. Ibrutinib response saw clonality rise, and progression saw it return toward baseline.

The CDR3 contains 15 residues. Losses at the gene ends were 0 bases for V and 6 bases for J; bases not matched to a gene: 5. The germline gives CDR1 ENHRY, CDR2 SYGVKD. The table came from immunoSEQ multiplex PCR; TCRdb's copy has only in-frame clones and leaves some out. The sample has about 29,000 clones; 70% to 80% are singletons. Points on this clone: The antigen remains undetermined.

The sequences come from PBMCs, collected after 36 months of ibrutinib treatment. The V call is TRBV10-3, the J call TRBJ2-4; 7 nucleotides line up with TRBD1. This TCR was recovered from a human donor with chronic lymphocytic leukemia. The CDR3 loop is CAISESGGVGNIQYF. The CDR3 DNA reads TGTGCCATCAGTGAGTCAGGGGGCGTAGGAAACATTCAGTACTTC.